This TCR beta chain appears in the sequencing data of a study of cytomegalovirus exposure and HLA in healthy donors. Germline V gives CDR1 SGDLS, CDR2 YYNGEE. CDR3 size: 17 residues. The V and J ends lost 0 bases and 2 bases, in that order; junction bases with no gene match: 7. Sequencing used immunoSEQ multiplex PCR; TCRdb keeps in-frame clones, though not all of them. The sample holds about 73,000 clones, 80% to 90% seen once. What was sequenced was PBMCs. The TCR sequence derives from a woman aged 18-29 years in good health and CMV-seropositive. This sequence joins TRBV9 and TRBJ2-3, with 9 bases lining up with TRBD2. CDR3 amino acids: CASSVGASGTTTDTQYF. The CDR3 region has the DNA TGTGCCAGCAGCGTAGGCGCTAGCGGGACAACCACAGATACGCAGTATTTT.